These 9 T cell receptor beta chains came from one sample sequenced in a study of blood T cell repertoires in COVID-19. TCRdb keeps only in-frame clones here, not all; method: immunoSEQ multiplex PCR. Seen here are 290,000 or so clones, approximately 85% observed once, and the top ten hold approximately 5.1%. Sequences were obtained from peripheral blood. Receptor source: a man in his fifties with active or convalescent COVID-19.

The chain combines TRBV20-1 with TRBJ1-2; TRBD1 matches at 7 bases. Germline CDR1 DFQATT, CDR2 SNEGSKA (reference sequence). CDR3 size: 14 residues. The ends lost 3 bases at V and 4 bases at J; junction bases unmatched: 8. The CDR3 DNA sequence: TGCAGTGCTAGTAAGGGGGCGAGCGGCTATGGCTACACCTTC. Protein: CSASKGASGYGYTF.

V usage is TRBV28 and J usage is TRBJ1-5; D is undetermined. V dropped 2 bases and J dropped 3 bases, with 11 bases sitting between them. Germline values: CDR1 MDHEN, CDR2 SYDVKM. The CDR3 has 15 amino acids. This chain's CDR3 is CASSLLGANNQPQHF. The DNA of the CDR3 is TGTGCCAGCAGTTTACTCGGAGCGAACAATCAGCCCCAGCATTTT. The variable domain in full, with the rest retrieved from reference TRBV28 and TRBJ1-5, is DVKVTQSSRYLVKRTGEKVFLECVQDMDHENMFWYRQDPGLGLRLIYFSYDVKMKEKGDIPEGYSVSREKKERFSLILESASTNQTSMYLCASSLLGANNQPQHFGDGTRLSIL.

The J gene is TRBJ2-5, the V gene TRBV6-2 or TRBV6-3; 9 bases align to TRBD2. V shed 2 bases, J shed 3 bases, and the junction held 13 bases outside the gene matches. The CDR3 runs 18 residues. Germline V CDR1 and CDR2: MNHEY, SVGEGT. CDR3 DNA: TGTGCCAGCAGTTACGAGCTAGCGGGGCCTCCGGGGGAAGAGACCCAGTACTTC. Its translation: CASSYELAGPPGEETQYF.

This rearrangement joins TRBV5-6 to TRBJ2-3; weak D call: TRBD1 (6 bases). V was trimmed by 4 bases and J by 0 bases, leaving 12 bases between them. Germline V lookup: CDR1 SGHDT, CDR2 YYEEEE. This CDR3 contains 15 residues. The DNA of the CDR3 is TGTGCCAGCAGCGTCGGAGGACAGAGCACAGATACGCAGTATTTT. Its protein is CASSVGGQSTDTQYF.

The chain carries TRBV27 and TRBJ1-2; 9 bases map to TRBD1. V was pared by 5 bases and J by 8 bases, with 6 bases of the junction left unmatched. The CDR3 runs to 13 residues. In germline, CDR1 is MNHEY, CDR2 SMNVEV (reference sequence). The CDR3 region is CASSQTGGFGYTF. The CDR3 region has the DNA TGTGCCAGCAGTCAAACAGGGGGCTTCGGCTACACCTTC.

For the CDR3, the DNA is TGTGCCAGCAGTTCAACAGGGTTCTATGGCTACACCTTC. This gives the protein CASSSTGFYGYTF. The chain links TRBV28 to TRBJ1-2; perhaps TRBD1 as D (6 bases). This CDR3 has 13 residues. Trimming removed 4 bases from V and 4 bases from J, with 10 bases in between. Per the germline V gene, CDR1 is MDHEN and CDR2 is SYDVKM.

This rearrangement joins TRBV7-8 to TRBJ1-1; D is undetermined. The germline V gene encodes CDR1 SGHVS and CDR2 FQNEAQ. This CDR3 has 17 amino acids. V lost 5 bases and J 0 bases, leaving 19 bases between the germline ends. CDR3 protein: CASSQRGRSQMNTEAFF. CDR3 coding DNA: TGTGCCAGCAGCCAGAGAGGTCGTTCACAAATGAACACTGAAGCTTTCTTT.

The chain recombines TRBV10-3 with TRBJ1-1; no clear D gene. The CDR3 loop spans 12 amino acids. V was pared by 10 bases and J by 3 bases, with 12 bases between. Germline V gives CDR1 ENHRY, CDR2 SYGVKD. The chain's CDR3 is CATSTGDTEAFF. In DNA, the CDR3 is TGTGCCACCTCCACCGGGGACACTGAAGCTTTCTTT.

The CDR3: CASSVDRAAFRDTQYF. For the CDR3, the DNA is TGTGCCAGCAGCGTTGACAGAGCCGCCTTTAGGGATACGCAGTATTTT. This chain uses TRBV9 with TRBJ2-3; tentatively, D is TRBD1 (5 bases). V was shortened by 2 bases and J by 6 bases, with 19 bases between the two germline ends. The CDR3 is made up of 16 amino acids. CDR1 is SGDLS and CDR2 is YYNGEE in the germline V gene.